The rows below give T cell receptor beta chains drawn from one sample of a study of identical twins. TCRdb used MiXCR to reprocess the 5' RACE reads, holding one entry per CDR3 protein. The table shows approximately 350,000 distinct CDR3 sequences, with more than 9% occurring only once. This same sample was also taken into another study, of yellow fever vaccine responses in identical twins.

The sequencing sample was made of CD8+ T cells sorted from blood. These receptor sequences come from a woman aged 18-29 years in good health. Both conserved end residues are part of each CDR3. The D gene is left open where the match is weak. Clone sizes are given selectively: once, few, many, or a class where the clone is expanded.

abundance: few; len: 15; j_gene: TRBJ2-3; v_gene: TRBV11-2; d_gene: -; CDR3aa: CASSLAGALTDTQYF; CDR3nt: TGTGCCAGCAGCTTAGCCGGGGCCCTCACAGATACGCAGTATTTT
abundance: few; len: 13; j_gene: TRBJ2-1; v_gene: TRBV27; d_gene: -; CDR3aa: CASSHLDYNEQFF; CDR3nt: TGTGCCAGCAGTCACCTTGACTACAATGAGCAGTTCTTC
abundance: few; len: 16; j_gene: TRBJ2-3; v_gene: TRBV29-1; d_gene: TRBD2; CDR3aa: CSVEDQWGGRGDTQYF; CDR3nt: TGCAGCGTTGAAGATCAATGGGGAGGGCGAGGAGATACGCAGTATTTT
abundance: few; len: 15; j_gene: TRBJ2-1; v_gene: TRBV7-8; d_gene: TRBD2; CDR3aa: CASSPGTSTYNEQFF; CDR3nt: TGTGCCAGCAGCCCCGGGACTAGCACCTACAATGAGCAGTTCTTC
abundance: -; len: 16; j_gene: TRBJ2-5; v_gene: TRBV7-9; d_gene: -; CDR3aa: CASSPPPGLIQETQYF; CDR3nt: TGTGCCAGCAGCCCTCCTCCGGGACTGATTCAAGAGACCCAGTACTTC
abundance: -; len: 15; j_gene: TRBJ2-1; v_gene: TRBV7-8; d_gene: -; CDR3aa: CASSFGGVPYNEQFF; CDR3nt: TGTGCCAGCAGCTTTGGCGGGGTTCCCTACAATGAGCAGTTCTTC
abundance: -; len: 14; j_gene: TRBJ2-1; v_gene: TRBV20-1; d_gene: -; CDR3aa: CSAKTPVIFNEQFF; CDR3nt: TGCAGTGCTAAAACCCCAGTGATCTTCAATGAGCAGTTCTTC
abundance: many; len: 17; j_gene: TRBJ1-4; v_gene: TRBV15; d_gene: TRBD1; CDR3aa: CATSSPRQGTTNEKLFF; CDR3nt: TGTGCCACCAGCAGCCCCCGACAGGGCACAACTAATGAAAAACTGTTTTTT
abundance: -; len: 18; j_gene: TRBJ2-1; v_gene: TRBV11-1; d_gene: TRBD2; CDR3aa: CASSSGSMASGAYNEQFF; CDR3nt: TGTGCCAGCAGCTCCGGTTCTATGGCTAGCGGTGCCTACAATGAGCAGTTCTTC
abundance: -; len: 16; j_gene: TRBJ2-1; v_gene: TRBV6-1; d_gene: -; CDR3aa: CASSEAPAGRYNEQFF; CDR3nt: TGTGCCAGCAGTGAAGCACCCGCGGGGCGTTACAATGAGCAGTTCTTC
abundance: few; len: 14; j_gene: TRBJ1-1; v_gene: TRBV7-2; d_gene: -; CDR3aa: CASSLTVQSTEAFF; CDR3nt: TGTGCCAGCAGCTTAACAGTGCAGAGCACTGAAGCTTTCTTT
abundance: few; len: 11; j_gene: TRBJ2-1; v_gene: TRBV25-1; d_gene: -; CDR3aa: CASTGRGEQFF; CDR3nt: TGTGCCAGCACCGGTCGGGGTGAGCAGTTCTTC
abundance: many; len: 15; j_gene: TRBJ2-5; v_gene: TRBV5-1; d_gene: -; CDR3aa: CASSLVARGQETQYF; CDR3nt: TGCGCCAGCAGCTTGGTCGCTAGGGGGCAAGAGACCCAGTACTTC
abundance: -; len: 14; j_gene: TRBJ2-3; v_gene: TRBV6-1; d_gene: -; CDR3aa: CASTMGHHTDTQYF; CDR3nt: TGTGCCAGCACGATGGGACATCACACAGATACGCAGTATTTT
abundance: few; len: 14; j_gene: TRBJ2-1; v_gene: TRBV20-1; d_gene: -; CDR3aa: CSATLADSYNEQFF; CDR3nt: TGCAGTGCTACACTAGCCGATTCCTACAATGAGCAGTTCTTC
abundance: -; len: 14; j_gene: TRBJ2-7; v_gene: TRBV28; d_gene: -; CDR3aa: CASLGQVNSYEQYF; CDR3nt: TGTGCCAGTCTCGGGCAGGTTAACTCCTACGAGCAGTACTTC
abundance: few; len: 18; j_gene: TRBJ2-3; v_gene: TRBV3-1; d_gene: -; CDR3aa: CASSQVLGIASRTDTQYF; CDR3nt: TGTGCCAGCAGCCAAGTCCTCGGAATCGCTAGTAGAACAGATACGCAGTATTTT
abundance: -; len: 16; j_gene: TRBJ2-1; v_gene: TRBV15; d_gene: -; CDR3aa: CATSRGRQGAYNEQFF; CDR3nt: TGTGCCACCAGCAGAGGCCGTCAGGGAGCCTACAATGAGCAGTTCTTC
abundance: few; len: 15; j_gene: TRBJ1-3; v_gene: TRBV12-3/TRBV12-4; d_gene: TRBD1; CDR3aa: CASSWGTVTGNTIYF; CDR3nt: TGTGCCAGCAGTTGGGGGACAGTAACTGGAAACACCATATATTTT
abundance: many; len: 14; j_gene: TRBJ2-1; v_gene: TRBV12-3/TRBV12-4; d_gene: -; CDR3aa: CASSLARRDNEQFF; CDR3nt: TGTGCCAGCAGTTTAGCGCGTCGAGACAATGAGCAGTTCTTC
abundance: -; len: 16; j_gene: TRBJ2-7; v_gene: TRBV10-2; d_gene: -; CDR3aa: CASSENLYRLPYEQYF; CDR3nt: TGCGCCAGCAGCGAAAACCTCTACAGGCTGCCCTACGAGCAGTACTTC
abundance: -; len: 13; j_gene: TRBJ2-3; v_gene: TRBV7-7; d_gene: TRBD2; CDR3aa: CASSPSGGREQYF; CDR3nt: TGTGCCAGCAGCCCATCGGGTGGGAGGGAGCAGTATTTT
abundance: few; len: 15; j_gene: TRBJ2-5; v_gene: TRBV28; d_gene: -; CDR3aa: CASSLRGGSQETQYF; CDR3nt: TGTGCCAGCAGTCTGAGAGGGGGAAGTCAGGAGACCCAGTACTTC
abundance: few; len: 17; j_gene: TRBJ2-6; v_gene: TRBV28; d_gene: TRBD2; CDR3aa: CASSFVAGGAGANVLTF; CDR3nt: TGTGCCAGCAGTTTCGTTGCGGGGGGGGCTGGGGCCAACGTCCTGACTTTC
abundance: -; len: 13; j_gene: TRBJ2-3; v_gene: TRBV28; d_gene: -; CDR3aa: CASSFGFTDTQYF; CDR3nt: TGTGCCAGCAGTTTCGGGTTCACAGATACGCAGTATTTT
abundance: -; len: 16; j_gene: TRBJ2-2; v_gene: TRBV3-1; d_gene: -; CDR3aa: CASSQDKGYDTGELFF; CDR3nt: TGTGCCAGCAGCCAAGATAAGGGGTATGATACCGGGGAGCTGTTTTTT
abundance: few; len: 13; j_gene: TRBJ1-1; v_gene: TRBV29-1; d_gene: TRBD1; CDR3aa: CSVYRGLDTEAFF; CDR3nt: TGCAGCGTCTACAGGGGGCTAGACACTGAAGCTTTCTTT
abundance: few; len: 15; j_gene: TRBJ2-1; v_gene: TRBV5-8; d_gene: TRBD2; CDR3aa: CASSLIAGANNEQFF; CDR3nt: TGTGCCAGCAGCTTGATAGCGGGAGCAAACAATGAGCAGTTCTTC
abundance: -; len: 13; j_gene: TRBJ2-1; v_gene: TRBV27; d_gene: TRBD2; CDR3aa: CASSLGRVGEQFF; CDR3nt: TGTGCCAGCAGTCTCGGGAGGGTGGGTGAGCAGTTCTTC
abundance: -; len: 15; j_gene: TRBJ2-5; v_gene: TRBV27; d_gene: -; CDR3aa: CASSEGGGPQETQYF; CDR3nt: TGTGCCAGCAGTGAAGGGGGAGGACCTCAAGAGACCCAGTACTTC
abundance: -; len: 14; j_gene: TRBJ2-2; v_gene: TRBV29-1; d_gene: -; CDR3aa: CSVEGQDNTGELFF; CDR3nt: TGCAGCGTTGAAGGTCAGGATAACACCGGGGAGCTGTTTTTT
abundance: many; len: 16; j_gene: TRBJ2-7; v_gene: TRBV20-1; d_gene: -; CDR3aa: CSAMGRLLASSYEQYF; CDR3nt: TGCAGTGCTATGGGCAGGTTACTAGCCAGCTCCTACGAGCAGTACTTC
abundance: -; len: 14; j_gene: TRBJ2-5; v_gene: TRBV7-9; d_gene: TRBD1; CDR3aa: CASTSGTAEETQYF; CDR3nt: TGTGCCAGCACCTCGGGGACAGCCGAAGAGACCCAGTACTTC
abundance: -; len: 15; j_gene: TRBJ2-1; v_gene: TRBV28; d_gene: -; CDR3aa: CASSLMGRQSDEQFF; CDR3nt: TGTGCCAGCAGTTTAATGGGTCGACAGTCCGATGAGCAGTTCTTC
abundance: few; len: 19; j_gene: TRBJ2-1; v_gene: TRBV7-8; d_gene: TRBD2; CDR3aa: CASSLGAASGSLSYNEQFF; CDR3nt: TGTGCCAGCAGCTTAGGGGCCGCTAGCGGGAGCCTTTCCTACAATGAGCAGTTCTTC
abundance: few; len: 15; j_gene: TRBJ2-5; v_gene: TRBV28; d_gene: -; CDR3aa: CASSYPPAVVETQYF; CDR3nt: TGTGCCAGCAGTTATCCCCCAGCGGTGGTGGAGACCCAGTACTTC
abundance: many; len: 20; j_gene: TRBJ2-5; v_gene: TRBV4-1; d_gene: TRBD2; CDR3aa: CASSQKIPLAGDPFVETQYF; CDR3nt: TGCGCCAGCAGCCAAAAAATTCCCCTAGCGGGGGACCCTTTCGTGGAGACCCAGTACTTC